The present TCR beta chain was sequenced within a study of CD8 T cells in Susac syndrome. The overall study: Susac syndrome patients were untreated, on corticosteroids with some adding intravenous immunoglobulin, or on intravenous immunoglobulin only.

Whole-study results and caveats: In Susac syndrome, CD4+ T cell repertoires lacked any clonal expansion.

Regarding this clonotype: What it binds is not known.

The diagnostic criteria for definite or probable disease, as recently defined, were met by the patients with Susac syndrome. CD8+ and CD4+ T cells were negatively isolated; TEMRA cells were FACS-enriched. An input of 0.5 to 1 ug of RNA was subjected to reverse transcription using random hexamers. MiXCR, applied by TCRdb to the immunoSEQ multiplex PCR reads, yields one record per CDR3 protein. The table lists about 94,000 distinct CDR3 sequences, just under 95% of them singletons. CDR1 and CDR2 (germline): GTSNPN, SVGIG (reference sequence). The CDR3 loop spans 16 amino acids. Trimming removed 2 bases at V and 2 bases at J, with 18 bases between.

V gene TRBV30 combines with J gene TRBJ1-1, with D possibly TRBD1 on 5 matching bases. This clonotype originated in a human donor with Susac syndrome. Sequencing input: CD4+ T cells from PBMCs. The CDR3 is CAWSPDTPRGNTEAFF. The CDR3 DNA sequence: TGTGCCTGGAGTCCAGACACTCCGAGGGGAAACACTGAAGCTTTCTTT.